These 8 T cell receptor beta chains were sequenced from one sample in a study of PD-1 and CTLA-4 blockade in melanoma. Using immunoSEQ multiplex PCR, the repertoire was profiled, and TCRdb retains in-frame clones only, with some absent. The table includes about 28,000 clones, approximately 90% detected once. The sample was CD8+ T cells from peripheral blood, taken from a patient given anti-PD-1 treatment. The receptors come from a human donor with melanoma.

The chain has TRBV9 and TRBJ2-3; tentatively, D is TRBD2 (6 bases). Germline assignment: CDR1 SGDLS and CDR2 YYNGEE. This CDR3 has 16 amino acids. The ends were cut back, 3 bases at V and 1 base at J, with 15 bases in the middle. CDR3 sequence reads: CASSDPIGGGTDTQYF. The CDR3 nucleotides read TGTGCCAGCAGCGACCCCATCGGAGGGGGCACAGATACGCAGTATTTT.

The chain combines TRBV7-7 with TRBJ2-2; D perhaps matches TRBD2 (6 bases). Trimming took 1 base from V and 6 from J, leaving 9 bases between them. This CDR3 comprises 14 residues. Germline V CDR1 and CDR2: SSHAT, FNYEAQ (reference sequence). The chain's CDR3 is CASSLGEDAGELFF. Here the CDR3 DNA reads TGTGCCAGCAGCTTAGGGGAGGACGCCGGGGAGCTGTTTTTT.

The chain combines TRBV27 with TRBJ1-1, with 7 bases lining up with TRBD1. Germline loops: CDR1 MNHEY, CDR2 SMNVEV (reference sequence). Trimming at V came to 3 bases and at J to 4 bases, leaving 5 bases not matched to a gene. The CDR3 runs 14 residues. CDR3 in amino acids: CASSFHRGGTEAFF. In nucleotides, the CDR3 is TGTGCCAGCAGTTTTCACAGGGGTGGCACTGAAGCTTTCTTT.

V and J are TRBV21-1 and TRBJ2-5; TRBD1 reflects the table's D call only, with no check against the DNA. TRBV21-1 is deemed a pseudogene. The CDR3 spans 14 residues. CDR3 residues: CASNREGARETQYF. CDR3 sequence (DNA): TGTGCCAGCAACCGAGAGGGGGCAAGGGAGACCCAGTACTTC.

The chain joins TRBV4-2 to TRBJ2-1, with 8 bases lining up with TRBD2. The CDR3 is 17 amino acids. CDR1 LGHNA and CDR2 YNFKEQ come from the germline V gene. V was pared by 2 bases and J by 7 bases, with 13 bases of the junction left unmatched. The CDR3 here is CASSQTPSGSLQNEQFF. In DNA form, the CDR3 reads TGTGCCAGCAGCCAAACCCCGAGCGGGAGCTTACAAAATGAGCAGTTCTTC.

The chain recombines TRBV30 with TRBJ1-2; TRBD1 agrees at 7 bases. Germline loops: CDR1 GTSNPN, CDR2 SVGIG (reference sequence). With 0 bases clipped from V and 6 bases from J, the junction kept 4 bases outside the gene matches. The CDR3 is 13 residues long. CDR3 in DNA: TGTGCCTGGAGTGTTATAGGGGGCGATGGCTACACCTTC. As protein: CAWSVIGGDGYTF.

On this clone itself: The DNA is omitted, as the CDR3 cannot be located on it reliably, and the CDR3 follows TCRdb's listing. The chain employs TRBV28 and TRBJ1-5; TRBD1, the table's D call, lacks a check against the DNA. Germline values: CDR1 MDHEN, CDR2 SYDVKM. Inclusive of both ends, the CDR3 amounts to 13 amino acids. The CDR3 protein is CASSFLADQPQHF.

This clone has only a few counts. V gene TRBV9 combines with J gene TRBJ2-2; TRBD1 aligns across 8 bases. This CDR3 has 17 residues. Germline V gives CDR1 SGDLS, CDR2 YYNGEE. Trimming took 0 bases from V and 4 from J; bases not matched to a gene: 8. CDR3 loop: CASSVEQGVVGTGELFF. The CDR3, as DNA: TGTGCCAGCAGCGTAGAACAGGGGGTAGTTGGCACCGGGGAGCTGTTTTTT.